A single sample gave rise to the 15 T cell receptor beta chains below, sequenced in a study of healthy donors' naive CD4 and CD8 T cells. Each TCR library used around 540 ng of total RNA and a linear amplification protocol. Each CDR3 protein is one row after TCRdb ran MiXCR on the reads. The sample carries about 200,000 distinct CDR3 sequences, 74% recorded once. Sequenced sample: naive CD4+ and CD8+ T cells sorted from blood, pooled from several donors. Receptor source: a pool of human donors in good health; the sample pools cells from several healthy donors.

This clonotype appeared a single time. The rearrangement joins TRBV5-1 to TRBJ2-3; no clear D. The CDR3 spans 12 residues. Per germline, CDR1 SGHRS and CDR2 YFSETQ. Trimming took off 0 bases at V and 7 bases at J, with 6 bases between the two ends. This chain's CDR3 is CASSLEYHTQYF. CDR3 bases: TGCGCCAGCAGCTTGGAGTACCATACGCAGTATTTT. Full variable domain (remainder filled in from reference TRBV5-1 and TRBJ2-3): KAGVTQTPRYLIKTRGQQVTLSCSPISGHRSVSWYQQTPGQGLQFLFEYFSETQRNKGNFPGRFSGRQFSNSRSEMNVSTLELGDSALYLCASSLEYHTQYFGPGTRLTVL.

The chain joins TRBV29-1 to TRBJ2-7; TRBD1 or TRBD2 may be the D gene (5 bases each). This CDR3 has 16 amino acids. The germline V and J ends were trimmed by 4 bases and 4 bases, with 23 bases remaining between them. Germline-derived CDR1 and CDR2 are SQVTM and ANQGSEA. CDR3 coding DNA: TGCAGCGTTGGCGGACTTATCCAATCCACAGGATACGAGCAGTACTTC. Translated: CSVGGLIQSTGYEQYF.

V usage is TRBV6-5 and J usage is TRBJ2-1; no definite D call. V was clipped by 2 bases and J by 3 bases, with 5 bases between them. The CDR3 loop spans 13 amino acids. Germline CDR1 is MNHEY and CDR2 is SVGAGI. The CDR3 is CASSYPGYNEQFF. CDR3 DNA sequence: TGTGCCAGCAGTTACCCGGGCTACAATGAGCAGTTCTTC.

This chain connects TRBV29-1 to TRBJ1-2; the match to TRBD1 covers 7 bases. V lost 8 bases to trimming and J lost 4 bases; unmatched junction nucleotides: 7. The CDR3 has 12 residues. CDR1 and CDR2 (germline): SQVTM, ANQGSEA. The CDR3 coding sequence is TGCAGCTTCTACCAGGGGGGCTATGGCTACACCTTC. It encodes CSFYQGGYGYTF.

This clonotype has just a few counts. V is TRBV29-1 and J is TRBJ2-1, with D possibly matching TRBD2 (6 bases). The CDR3 totals 15 residues. Germline values: CDR1 SQVTM, CDR2 ANQGSEA. Trimming took off 3 bases at V and 3 bases at J, with 15 bases between the two ends. The CDR3 loop is CSVDGGEPRYNEQFF. The DNA for the CDR3 is TGCAGCGTTGATGGCGGGGAGCCCCGCTACAATGAGCAGTTCTTC.

This rearrangement joins TRBV7-8 to TRBJ1-2; tentative D call: TRBD1 (5 bases). Trimming cost V 3 bases and J 8 bases, with 19 bases left between them. Germline CDR1 SGHVS, CDR2 FQNEAQ. This CDR3 region has 15 residues. This CDR3 is CASSLVSRAQYGYTF. The CDR3 nucleotides are TGTGCCAGCAGCTTGGTCAGCAGGGCCCAGTACGGCTACACCTTC.

CDR3 sequence: CASTGGASWLYEQYF. CDR3 bases: TGTGCCAGCACCGGCGGAGCCAGCTGGTTGTACGAGCAGTACTTC. The gene calls are TRBV25-1 and TRBJ2-7; D is undetermined. The germline V gene has CDR1 MGHDK and CDR2 SYGVNS. V lost 7 bases, J lost 4 bases, and 20 bases lay in between. The CDR3 contains 15 residues.

V is TRBV30 and J is TRBJ2-1, with TRBD2 identical over 9 bases. Losses at the gene ends were 4 bases for V and 8 bases for J; bases not matched to a gene: 9. The CDR3 runs 14 residues. CDR1 and CDR2 (germline): GTSNPN, SVGIG (reference sequence). The CDR3 reads CAWTSGVTGDEQFF. Here the CDR3 DNA reads TGTGCCTGGACTAGCGGGGTTACGGGGGATGAGCAGTTCTTC. Combining the CDR3 with reference TRBV30 and TRBJ2-1 gives the whole variable domain SQTIHQWPATLVQPVGSPLSLECTVEGTSNPNLYWYRQAAGRGLQLLFYSVGIGQISSEVPQNLSASRPQDRQFILSSKKLLLSDSGFYLCAWTSGVTGDEQFFGPGTRLTVL.

This rearrangement joins TRBV29-1 to TRBJ2-1; D not resolved. Between the trimmed V and J ends, which lost 3 bases and 7 bases, there was a span of 10 bases. This CDR3 comprises 12 residues. The V gene's germline CDR1 is SQVTM and CDR2 ANQGSEA. The CDR3 DNA reads as TGCAGCGTTGAGGAGAACAGTAATGAGCAGTTCTTC. Its translation: CSVEENSNEQFF.

The chain links TRBV19 to TRBJ2-7, with TRBD2 as a possible D gene (6 bases). CDR1 is LNHDA, CDR2 SQIVND, per germline (reference sequence). The CDR3 sequence is 14 residues long. With 5 bases removed from V and 2 bases from J, the gap between germline ends came to 13 bases. As DNA, the CDR3 is TGTGCCAGTAGTGCTGCGGGGATGGCCTACGAGCAGTACTTC. Its translation is CASSAAGMAYEQYF.

The rearrangement uses TRBV6-5 and TRBJ2-7, with D uncertain. V lost 2 bases and J lost 3, with 5 bases in between. The CDR3 is 12 amino acids. Germline V gene sequence: CDR1 MNHEY, CDR2 SVGAGI. The CDR3 sequence: CASSYDGYEQYF. The CDR3 DNA reads TGTGCCAGCAGTTACGACGGCTACGAGCAGTACTTC.

This sequence joins TRBV18 and TRBJ1-6, with D maybe TRBD1 (6 bases). The V gene's germline CDR1 is KGHSH and CDR2 LQKENI. V gave up 3 bases and J gave up 10 bases, with 10 bases separating them. The CDR3 is made up of 13 amino acids. The CDR3 DNA is TGTGCCAGCTCACCCGAAAGGGGGTCACCCCTCCACTTT. Translating it yields CASSPERGSPLHF.

The genes are TRBV5-4 and TRBJ2-1; D is possibly TRBD2 (7 bases). Germline values: CDR1 SGHNT, CDR2 YYREEE (reference sequence). This CDR3 contains 13 residues. The V gene lost 3 bases and the J gene lost 16 bases, with 20 bases spanning the gap. CDR3 residues: CASSSTGGGRTFF. The CDR3, as DNA: TGTGCCAGCAGCTCCACCGGCGGGGGCCGCACCTTCTTC.

The chain has TRBV29-1 and TRBJ2-5; D is perhaps TRBD2 (5 bases). CDR1 is SQVTM and CDR2 is ANQGSEA in the germline V gene. This CDR3 spans 13 amino acids. Trimming removed 4 bases from V and 5 bases from J, with 14 bases in between. CDR3 loop: CSVGGSGSETQYF. CDR3 bases: TGCAGCGTTGGAGGGAGCGGCTCTGAGACCCAGTACTTC. Using reference TRBV29-1 and TRBJ2-5 for the parts outside the CDR3, the full variable domain is SAVISQKPSRDICQRGTSLTIQCQVDSQVTMMFWYRQQPGQSLTLIATANQGSEATYESGFVIDKFPISRPNLTFSTLTVSNMSPEDSSIYLCSVGGSGSETQYFGPGTRLLVL.

The chain is built from TRBV6-1 and TRBJ1-3; TRBD1 matches at 7 bases. CDR1 and CDR2 (germline): MNHNS, SASEGT. This CDR3 region has 14 residues. Trimming at V came to 5 bases and at J to 4 bases, leaving 5 bases not matched to a gene. The CDR3 loop reads CASSIRGQGNTIYF. As DNA, the CDR3 is TGTGCCAGCAGTATCCGGGGACAGGGAAACACCATATATTTT.